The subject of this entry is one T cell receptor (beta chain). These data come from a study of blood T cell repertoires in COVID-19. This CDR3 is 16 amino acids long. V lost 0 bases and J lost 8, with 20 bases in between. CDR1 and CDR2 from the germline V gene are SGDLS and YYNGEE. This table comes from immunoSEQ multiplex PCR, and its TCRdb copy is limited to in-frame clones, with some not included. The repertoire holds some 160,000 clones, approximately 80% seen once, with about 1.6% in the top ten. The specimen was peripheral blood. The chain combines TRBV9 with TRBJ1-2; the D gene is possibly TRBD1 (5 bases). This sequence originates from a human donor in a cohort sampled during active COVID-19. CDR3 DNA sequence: TGTGCCAGCAGCGTAGGAGAGTGGAGTACCCGGGGGGGCTACACCTTC. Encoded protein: CASSVGEWSTRGGYTF.